This is a list of T cell receptor beta chains from one sample in a study of CD8+ T cells in alopecia areata. Method: immunoSEQ multiplex PCR; TCRdb's copy keeps in-frame clones and lacks some. The sample lists some 100,000 clones, less than 70% occurring once. Sequencing was carried out using CD4+ T cells sorted from blood. The receptors were gathered from a human donor in good health. Both conserved end residues are part of each CDR3. A D gene is named only where the DNA matches it firmly. Not all rows give a size; the values are once, few, many and, for expanded clones, a class.

TRBJ2-5 | . | TRBV6-5 | . | CASSKRGETQYF | TGTGCCAGCAGCAAGAGGGGAGAGACCCAGTACTTC
TRBJ2-7 | TRBD1 | TRBV5-1 | . | CASSPAAGTGTYEQYF | TGCGCCAGCAGCCCCGCCGCCGGGACAGGGACCTACGAGCAGTACTTC
TRBJ2-3 | . | TRBV6-5 | . | CASRRTDTQYF | TGTGCCAGCAGGCGCACAGATACGCAGTATTTT
TRBJ2-7 | . | TRBV29-1 | once | CSVLRDGYEQYF | TGCAGCGTGTTACGGGACGGCTACGAGCAGTACTTC
TRBJ2-2 | . | TRBV30 | . | CAWSPQGGSGELFF | TGTGCCTGGAGTCCCCAGGGGGGTTCCGGGGAGCTGTTTTTT
TRBJ2-1 | TRBD1 | TRBV13 | . | CASSLGLQGEAYNEQFF | TGTGCCAGCAGCTTAGGGTTACAGGGGGAAGCTTACAATGAGCAGTTCTTC
TRBJ2-7 | TRBD1 | TRBV5-5 | few | CASSPRPGTGAIEQYF | TGTGCCAGCAGCCCCCGACCCGGGACAGGGGCAATCGAGCAGTACTTC
TRBJ1-5 | . | TRBV5-1 | . | CASSLVSGGNQPQHF | TGCGCCAGCAGCTTAGTTTCAGGGGGCAATCAGCCCCAGCATTTT
TRBJ2-7 | . | TRBV7-9 | . | CASSLEEGGHEQYF | TGTGCCAGCAGCTTAGAAGAGGGGGGCCACGAGCAGTACTTC
TRBJ1-2 | . | TRBV4-2 | . | CASSQEGIENYGYTF | TGTGCCAGCAGCCAAGAGGGAATAGAGAACTATGGCTACACCTTC
TRBJ2-3 | . | TRBV5-6 | . | CASSKAWGASTDTQYF | TGTGCCAGCAGCAAGGCATGGGGGGCTAGCACAGATACGCAGTATTTT
TRBJ1-3 | TRBD1 | TRBV30 | . | CAWRAGGLSGNTIYF | TGTGCCTGGAGAGCAGGGGGCTTGTCTGGAAACACCATATATTTT
TRBJ2-6 | TRBD2 | TRBV7-7 | . | CASSSLAGGSGANVLTF | TGTGCCAGCAGCTCACTAGCGGGGGGCTCTGGGGCCAACGTCCTGACTTTC
TRBJ1-2 | TRBD1 | TRBV29-1 | . | CSVEGDSFYGYTF | TGCAGCGTTGAGGGGGACAGTTTCTATGGCTACACCTTC
TRBJ2-5 | . | TRBV30 | . | CAWCMAGAQETQYF | TGTGCCTGGTGTATGGCAGGGGCACAAGAGACCCAGTACTTC
TRBJ1-4 | . | TRBV5-6 | . | CASSLGGPNEKLFF | TGTGCCAGCAGCTTGGGGGGACCTAATGAAAAACTGTTTTTT
TRBJ1-2 | . | TRBV29-1 | few | CSVGQLSGYTF | TGCAGCGTTGGACAGCTCTCCGGCTACACCTTC
TRBJ1-1 | . | TRBV2 | . | CASRNSEVITEAFF | TGTGCCAGCAGGAACAGCGAAGTTATCACTGAAGCTTTCTTT
TRBJ1-1 | . | TRBV11-2 | . | CASSFPYAEAFF | TGTGCCAGCAGCTTTCCGTACGCTGAAGCTTTCTTT
TRBJ2-3 | . | TRBV20-1 | . | CSASFADTQYF | TGCAGTGCTAGTTTTGCAGATACGCAGTATTTT
TRBJ2-5 | . | TRBV5-1 | . | CASSLGTLGETQYF | TGCGCCAGCAGCTTGGGGACTTTGGGAGAGACCCAGTACTTC
TRBJ2-5 | . | TRBV6-1 | . | CASSDSGGTQYF | TGTGCCAGCAGTGACTCAGGCGGGACCCAGTACTTC
TRBJ2-3 | . | TRBV5-1 | . | CASRKGSDTQYF | TGCGCCAGCAGGAAGGGGTCAGATACGCAGTATTTT
TRBJ1-4 | . | TRBV7-3 | few | CASSLTGTPNEKLFF | TGTGCCAGCAGCCTCACGGGCACTCCGAATGAAAAACTGTTTTTT
TRBJ2-1 | . | TRBV5-6 | few | CASSDMPGDGLIF | TGTGCCAGCAGCGACATGCCCGGGGACGGCCTCATCTTC
TRBJ1-5 | . | TRBV18 | few | CASSPIAGAISNQPQHF | TGTGCCAGCTCACCAATAGCAGGGGCGATTAGCAATCAGCCCCAGCATTTT
TRBJ1-4 | . | TRBV2 | . | CASSDPGSNEKLFF | TGTGCCAGCAGTGATCCAGGGAGTAATGAAAAACTGTTTTTT
TRBJ2-1 | TRBD2 | TRBV18 | . | CASASGGNEQFF | TGTGCCAGCGCTAGCGGGGGGAATGAGCAGTTCTTC
TRBJ2-1 | TRBD2 | TRBV29-1 | once | CSVKPGTSLYNEQFF | TGCAGCGTTAAACCGGGGACTAGCCTTTACAATGAGCAGTTCTTC
TRBJ2-3 | TRBD1 | TRBV29-1 | few | CSVGDRVGTQYF | TGCAGCGTTGGGGACAGGGTCGGTACGCAGTATTTT
TRBJ2-5 | TRBD1 | TRBV5-6 | . | CASSSLRGETQYF | TGTGCCAGCAGCTCGCTCAGGGGGGAGACCCAGTACTTC
TRBJ2-2 | TRBD1 | TRBV15 | . | CATRTGDGAGELFF | TGTGCCACCAGGACAGGGGATGGAGCCGGGGAGCTGTTTTTT
TRBJ2-5 | . | TRBV9 | . | CASSVGGRETQYF | TGTGCCAGCAGCGTAGGAGGGAGGGAGACCCAGTACTTC
TRBJ1-4 | . | TRBV5-4 | . | CASSSRWTEEKLFF | TGTGCCAGCAGCTCCCGGTGGACAGAAGAAAAACTGTTTTTT
TRBJ2-1 | . | TRBV11-2 | . | CASSLKRRQFF | TGTGCCAGCAGCTTAAAAAGAAGGCAGTTCTTC
TRBJ2-7 | . | TRBV29-1 | few | CSVPGAVSYEQYF | TGCAGCGTCCCTGGGGCGGTTTCCTACGAGCAGTACTTC
TRBJ2-5 | TRBD2 | TRBV29-1 | . | CSVTRGGSEETQYF | TGCAGCGTGACGCGGGGGGGATCGGAGGAGACCCAGTACTTC
TRBJ1-5 | . | TRBV6-1 | . | CASSAGSWNQPQHF | TGTGCCAGCAGTGCAGGGAGTTGGAATCAGCCCCAGCATTTT
TRBJ2-7 | . | TRBV6-1 | few | CASSVYIDEQYF | TGTGCCAGCAGTGTATACATTGACGAGCAGTACTTC
TRBJ1-2 | . | TRBV6-5 | few | CASSPFRVNYGYTF | TGTGCCAGCAGCCCCTTTAGGGTTAACTATGGCTACACCTTC